The rows below give T cell receptor beta chains drawn from one sample of a study of OX40 agonist ivuxolimab in advanced cancers. Assay used: immunoSEQ multiplex PCR; TCRdb lists only in-frame clones, some missing. The sample has around 26,000 clones; approximately 90% are singletons. This specimen was CD4+ or CD8+ T cells sorted from blood, taken in a trial of the OX40 agonist ivuxolimab. The source is an adult with an advanced solid tumor such as melanoma, head and neck, liver or kidney cancer. CDR3s include the opening cysteine and the closing phenylalanine or tryptophan. Fields, in order: clone size, J gene, CDR3 length, D gene, V gene, CDR3 protein, CDR3 DNA. D genes are given only for firm matches. Not all rows give a size; the values are once, few, many and, for expanded clones, a class.

. TRBJ2-5 12 . TRBV18 CASSTEGKTQYF TGTGCCAGCTCAACCGAGGGAAAGACCCAGTACTTC
once TRBJ2-3 15 . TRBV27 CASSRLAPGTDTQYF TGTGCCAGCAGCCGCCTAGCGCCGGGCACAGATACGCAGTATTTT
. TRBJ1-1 17 TRBD1 TRBV10-3 CAISGGQGQVSGTEAFF TGTGCCATCAGTGGCGGACAGGGGCAGGTCTCGGGGACTGAAGCTTTCTTT
once TRBJ2-2 15 TRBD1 TRBV25-1 CASSEYGTASGELFF TGTGCCAGCAGTGAATACGGGACAGCCTCCGGGGAGCTGTTTTTT
. TRBJ2-2 11 . TRBV6-1 CASTSTGELFF TGTGCCAGCACTAGCACCGGGGAGCTGTTTTTT
. TRBJ2-2 16 . TRBV9 CASSVWGAPTAGELFF TGTGCCAGCAGCGTATGGGGCGCGCCGACGGCCGGGGAGCTGTTTTTT
. TRBJ2-2 13 . TRBV9 CASSALGTGELFF TGTGCCAGCAGCGCGTTAGGCACCGGGGAGCTGTTTTTT
. TRBJ1-3 18 TRBD1 TRBV28 CASSPLRQGAYSGNTIYF TGTGCCAGCAGCCCCCTTAGGCAGGGGGCCTACTCTGGAAACACCATATATTTT
. TRBJ2-7 11 . TRBV29-1 CSVVSGYEQYF TGCAGCGTTGTTTCCGGGTACGAGCAGTACTTC
. TRBJ1-4 14 . TRBV25-1 CASSDKPPNEKLFF TGTGCCAGCAGTGACAAACCTCCAAATGAAAAACTGTTTTTT
. TRBJ2-1 12 . TRBV30 CAWSVGAQKQFF TGTGCCTGGAGTGTAGGAGCGCAGAAGCAGTTCTTC
few TRBJ2-7 14 TRBD1 TRBV6-5 CASSWDRVAYEQYF TGTGCCAGCAGTTGGGACAGGGTTGCCTACGAGCAGTACTTC
. TRBJ2-3 17 . TRBV30 CAWSGVKLTQSTDTQYF TGTGCCTGGAGTGGGGTAAAGCTTACCCAGAGCACAGATACGCAGTATTTT
. TRBJ2-1 16 . TRBV27 CASSTPNSASYNEQFF TGTGCCAGCAGTACTCCTAACAGTGCCTCCTACAATGAGCAGTTCTTC
once TRBJ1-1 12 . TRBV4-1 CASSQGDTEAFF TGCGCCAGCAGCCAAGGGGACACTGAAGCTTTCTTT
. TRBJ2-1 14 TRBD2 TRBV29-1 CSAKAGFGYNEQFF TGCAGCGCAAAAGCGGGATTCGGCTACAATGAGCAGTTCTTC
. TRBJ1-5 15 . TRBV2 CASRRDTFSNQPQHF TGTGCCAGCAGGAGGGACACCTTTAGCAATCAGCCCCAGCATTTT
. TRBJ1-2 15 . TRBV5-1 CASSLTYQGDYGYTF TGCGCCAGCAGCTTGACTTACCAGGGCGACTATGGCTACACCTTC
once TRBJ1-1 12 . TRBV2 CASADTYTEAFF TGTGCCAGTGCGGACACCTACACTGAAGCTTTCTTT
. TRBJ1-1 13 . TRBV7-2 CASSLGQSTEAFF TGTGCCAGCAGCTTAGGACAGAGTACTGAAGCTTTCTTT
. TRBJ1-1 13 TRBD1 TRBV5-1 CASSLRGGVEAFF TGCGCCAGCAGCTTGAGAGGGGGCGTTGAAGCTTTCTTT